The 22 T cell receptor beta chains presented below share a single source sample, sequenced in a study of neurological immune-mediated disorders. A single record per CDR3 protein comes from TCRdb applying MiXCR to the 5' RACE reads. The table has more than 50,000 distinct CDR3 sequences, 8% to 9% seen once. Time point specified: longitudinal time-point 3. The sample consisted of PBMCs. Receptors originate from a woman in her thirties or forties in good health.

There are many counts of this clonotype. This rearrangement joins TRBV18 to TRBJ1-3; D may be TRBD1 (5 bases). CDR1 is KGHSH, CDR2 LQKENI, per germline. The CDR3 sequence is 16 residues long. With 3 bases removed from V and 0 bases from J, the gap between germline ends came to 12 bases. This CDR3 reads CASSPRQKTSGNTIYF. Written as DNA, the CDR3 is TGTGCCAGCTCACCTCGACAGAAAACCTCTGGAAACACCATATATTTT.

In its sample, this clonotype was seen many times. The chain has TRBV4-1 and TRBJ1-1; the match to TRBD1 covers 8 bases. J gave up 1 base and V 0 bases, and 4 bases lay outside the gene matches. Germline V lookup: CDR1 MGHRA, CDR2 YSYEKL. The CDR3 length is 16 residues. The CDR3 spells CASSQDRGRRNTEAFF. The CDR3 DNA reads TGCGCCAGCAGCCAAGACAGGGGGCGCAGGAACACTGAAGCTTTCTTT.

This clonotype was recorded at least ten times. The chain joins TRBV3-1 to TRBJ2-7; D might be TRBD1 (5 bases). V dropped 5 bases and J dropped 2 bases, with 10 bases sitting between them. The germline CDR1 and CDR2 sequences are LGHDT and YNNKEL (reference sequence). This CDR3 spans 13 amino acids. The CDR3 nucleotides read TGTGCCAGCAGCTTCGGACAACCCTACGAGCAGTACTTC. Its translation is CASSFGQPYEQYF.

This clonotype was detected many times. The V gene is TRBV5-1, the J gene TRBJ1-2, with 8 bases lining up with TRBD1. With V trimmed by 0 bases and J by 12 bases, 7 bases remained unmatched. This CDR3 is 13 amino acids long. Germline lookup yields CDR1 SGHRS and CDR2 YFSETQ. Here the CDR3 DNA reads TGCGCCAGCAGCTTGGCGTCCTCGGACAGGGACACCTTC. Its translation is CASSLASSDRDTF.

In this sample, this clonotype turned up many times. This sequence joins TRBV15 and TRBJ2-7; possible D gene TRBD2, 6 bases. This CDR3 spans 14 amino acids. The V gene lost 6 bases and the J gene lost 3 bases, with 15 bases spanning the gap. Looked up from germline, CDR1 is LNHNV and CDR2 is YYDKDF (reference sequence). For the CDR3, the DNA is TGTGCCACCAGTACCGGGACTGGACGCTACGAGCAGTACTTC. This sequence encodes CATSTGTGRYEQYF.

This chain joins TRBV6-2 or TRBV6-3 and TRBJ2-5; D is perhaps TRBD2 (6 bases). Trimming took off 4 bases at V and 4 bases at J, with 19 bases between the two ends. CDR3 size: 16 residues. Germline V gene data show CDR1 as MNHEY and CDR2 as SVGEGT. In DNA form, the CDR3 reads TGTGCCAGCAGTTCCTACCCGACGGACTACGGAGAGACCCAGTACTTC. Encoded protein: CASSSYPTDYGETQYF.

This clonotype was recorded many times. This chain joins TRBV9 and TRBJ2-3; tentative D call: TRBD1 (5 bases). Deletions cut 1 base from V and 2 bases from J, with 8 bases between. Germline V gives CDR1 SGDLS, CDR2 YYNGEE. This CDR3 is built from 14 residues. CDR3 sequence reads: CASSVLDNTDTQYF. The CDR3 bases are TGTGCCAGCAGCGTACTGGACAACACAGATACGCAGTATTTT.

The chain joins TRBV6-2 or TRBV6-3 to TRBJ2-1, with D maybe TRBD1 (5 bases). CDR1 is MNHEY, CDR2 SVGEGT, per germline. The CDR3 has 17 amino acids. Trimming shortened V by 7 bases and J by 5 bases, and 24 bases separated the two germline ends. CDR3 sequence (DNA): TGTGCCAGCAAATCCCACGGAGCTGGGGCCCTTGACAATGAGCAGTTCTTC. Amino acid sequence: CASKSHGAGALDNEQFF.

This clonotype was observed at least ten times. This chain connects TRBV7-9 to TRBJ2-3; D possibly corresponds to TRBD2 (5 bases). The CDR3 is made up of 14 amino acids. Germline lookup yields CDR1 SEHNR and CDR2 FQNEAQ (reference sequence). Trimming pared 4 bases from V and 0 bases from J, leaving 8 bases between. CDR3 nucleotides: TGTGCCAGCAGCTGGGGAGCTAGCACAGATACGCAGTATTTT. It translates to CASSWGASTDTQYF.

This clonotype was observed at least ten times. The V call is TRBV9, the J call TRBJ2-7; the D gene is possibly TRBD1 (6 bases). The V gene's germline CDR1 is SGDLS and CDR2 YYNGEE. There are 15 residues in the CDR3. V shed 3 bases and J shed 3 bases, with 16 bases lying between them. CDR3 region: CASSEDWGPLYEQYF. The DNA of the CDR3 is TGTGCCAGCAGCGAAGACTGGGGGCCCCTCTACGAGCAGTACTTC. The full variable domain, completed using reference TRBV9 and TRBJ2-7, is DSGVTQTPKHLITATGQRVTLRCSPRSGDLSVYWYQQSLDQGLQFLIQYYNGEERAKGNILERFSAQQFPDLHSELNLSSLELGDSALYFCASSEDWGPLYEQYFGPGTRLTVT.

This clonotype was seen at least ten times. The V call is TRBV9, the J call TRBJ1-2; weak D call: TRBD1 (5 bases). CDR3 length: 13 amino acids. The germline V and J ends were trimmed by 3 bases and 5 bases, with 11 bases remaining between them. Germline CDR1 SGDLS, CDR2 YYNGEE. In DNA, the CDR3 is TGTGCCAGCAGCGGATCGGGGGGATATGGCTACACCTTC. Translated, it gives CASSGSGGYGYTF.

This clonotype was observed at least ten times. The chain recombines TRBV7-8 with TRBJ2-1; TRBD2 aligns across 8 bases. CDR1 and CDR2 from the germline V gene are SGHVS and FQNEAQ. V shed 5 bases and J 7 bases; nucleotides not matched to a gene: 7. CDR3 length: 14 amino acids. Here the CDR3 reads CASSLREGGNEQFF. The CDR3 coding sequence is TGTGCCAGCAGCCTACGGGAGGGCGGGAATGAGCAGTTCTTC. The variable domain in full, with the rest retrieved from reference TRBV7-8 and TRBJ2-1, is GAGVSQSPRYKVAKRGQDVALRCDPISGHVSLFWYQQALGQGPEFLTYFQNEAQLDKSGLPSDRFFAERPEGSVSTLKIQRTQQEDSAVYLCASSLREGGNEQFFGPGTRLTVL.

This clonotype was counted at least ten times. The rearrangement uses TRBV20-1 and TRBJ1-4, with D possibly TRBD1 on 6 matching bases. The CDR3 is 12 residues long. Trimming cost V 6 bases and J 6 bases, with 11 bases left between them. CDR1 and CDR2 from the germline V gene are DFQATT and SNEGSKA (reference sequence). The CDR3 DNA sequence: TGCAGTGCCCTTCACAGGGATGAAAAACTGTTTTTT. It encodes CSALHRDEKLFF.

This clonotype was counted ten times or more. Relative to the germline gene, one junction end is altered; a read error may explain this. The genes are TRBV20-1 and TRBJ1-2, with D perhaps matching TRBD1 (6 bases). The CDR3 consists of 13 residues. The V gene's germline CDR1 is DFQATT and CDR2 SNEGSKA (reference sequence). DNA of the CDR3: TGCAGTGTTAGATTTAGGGGGGGCTATGGCTACACCTTC. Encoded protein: CSVRFRGGYGYTF.

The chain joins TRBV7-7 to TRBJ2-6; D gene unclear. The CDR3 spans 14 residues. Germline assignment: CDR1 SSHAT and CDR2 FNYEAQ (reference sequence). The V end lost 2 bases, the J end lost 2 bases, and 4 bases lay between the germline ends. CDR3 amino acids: CASSLTTGANVLTF. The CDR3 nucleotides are TGTGCCAGCAGCTTAACGACTGGGGCCAACGTCCTGACTTTC.

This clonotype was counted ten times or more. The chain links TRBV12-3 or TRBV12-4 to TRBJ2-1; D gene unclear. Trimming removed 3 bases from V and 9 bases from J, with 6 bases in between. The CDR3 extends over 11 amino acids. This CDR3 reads CASSFTVEQFF. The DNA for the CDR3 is TGTGCCAGCAGTTTTACCGTTGAGCAGTTCTTC.

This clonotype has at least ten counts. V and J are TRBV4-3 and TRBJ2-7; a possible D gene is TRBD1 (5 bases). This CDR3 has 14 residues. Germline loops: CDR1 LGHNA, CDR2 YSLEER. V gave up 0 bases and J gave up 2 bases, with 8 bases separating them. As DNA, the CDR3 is TGCGCCAGCAGCCAAGATACAGGAGCCTACGAGCAGTACTTC. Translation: CASSQDTGAYEQYF.

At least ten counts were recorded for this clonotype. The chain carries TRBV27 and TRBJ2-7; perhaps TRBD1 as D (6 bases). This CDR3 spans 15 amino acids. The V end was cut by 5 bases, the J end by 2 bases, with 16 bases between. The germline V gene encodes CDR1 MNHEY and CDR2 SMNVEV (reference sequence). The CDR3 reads CASSPSNRVPYEQYF. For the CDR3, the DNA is TGTGCCAGCAGTCCATCGAACAGGGTCCCCTACGAGCAGTACTTC.

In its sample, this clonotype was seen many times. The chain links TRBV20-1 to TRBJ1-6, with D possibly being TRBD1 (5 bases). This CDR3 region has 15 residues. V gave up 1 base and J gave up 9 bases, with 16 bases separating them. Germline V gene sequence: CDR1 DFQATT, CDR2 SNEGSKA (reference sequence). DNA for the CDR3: TGCAGTGCTAGAGGGGGTGGGGGACCGACTTCACCCCTCCACTTT. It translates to CSARGGGGPTSPLHF.

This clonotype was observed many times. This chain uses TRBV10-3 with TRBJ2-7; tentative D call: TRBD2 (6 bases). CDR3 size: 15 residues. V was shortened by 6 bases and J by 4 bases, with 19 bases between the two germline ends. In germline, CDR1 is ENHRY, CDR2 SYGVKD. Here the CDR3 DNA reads TGTGCCATCAGAGATGGAAAGGGGAGGATATACGAGCAGTACTTC. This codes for CAIRDGKGRIYEQYF.

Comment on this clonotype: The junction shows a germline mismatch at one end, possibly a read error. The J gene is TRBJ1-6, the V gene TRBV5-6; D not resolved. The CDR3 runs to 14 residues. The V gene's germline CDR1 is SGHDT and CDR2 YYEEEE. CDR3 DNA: TGTACCAGCAGCTATATTTCGTCAAATTCACCCCTCCACTTT. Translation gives CTSSYISSNSPLHF.

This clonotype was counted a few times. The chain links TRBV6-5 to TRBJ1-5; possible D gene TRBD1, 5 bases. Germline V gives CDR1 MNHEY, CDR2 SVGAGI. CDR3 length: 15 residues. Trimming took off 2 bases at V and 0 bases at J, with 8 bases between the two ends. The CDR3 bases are TGTGCCAGCAGTTACCAGGGAGGTAGCAATCAGCCCCAGCATTTT. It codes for CASSYQGGSNQPQHF.